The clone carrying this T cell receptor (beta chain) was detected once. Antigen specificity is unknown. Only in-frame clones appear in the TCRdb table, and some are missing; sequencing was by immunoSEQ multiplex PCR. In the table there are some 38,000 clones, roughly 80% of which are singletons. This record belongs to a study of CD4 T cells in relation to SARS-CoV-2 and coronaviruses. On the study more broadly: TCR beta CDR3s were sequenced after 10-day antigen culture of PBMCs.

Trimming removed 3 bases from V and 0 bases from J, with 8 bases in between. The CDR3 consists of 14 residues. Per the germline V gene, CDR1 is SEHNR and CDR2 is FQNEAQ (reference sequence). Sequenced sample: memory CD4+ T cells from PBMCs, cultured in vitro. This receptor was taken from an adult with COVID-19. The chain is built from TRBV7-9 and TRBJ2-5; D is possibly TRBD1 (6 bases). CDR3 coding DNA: TGTGCCAGCAGCTTCAACAGGGACCAAGAGACCCAGTACTTC. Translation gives CASSFNRDQETQYF.